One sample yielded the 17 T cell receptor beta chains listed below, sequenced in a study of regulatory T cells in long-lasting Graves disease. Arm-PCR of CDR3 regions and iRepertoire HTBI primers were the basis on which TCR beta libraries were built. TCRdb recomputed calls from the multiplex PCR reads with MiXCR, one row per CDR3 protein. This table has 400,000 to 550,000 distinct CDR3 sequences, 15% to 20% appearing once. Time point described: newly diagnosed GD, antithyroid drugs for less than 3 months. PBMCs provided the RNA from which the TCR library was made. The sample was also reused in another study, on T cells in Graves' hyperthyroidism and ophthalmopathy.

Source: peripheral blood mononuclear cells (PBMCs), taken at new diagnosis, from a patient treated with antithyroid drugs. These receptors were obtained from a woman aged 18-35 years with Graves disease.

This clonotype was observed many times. The CDR3 DNA reads TGTGCCAGCAGCCCGGGAGGCGGGAGGGCCTGGGAGCAGTACTTC. It encodes CASSPGGGRAWEQYF. The chain links TRBV7-2 to TRBJ2-7; 9 nucleotides align to TRBD2. This CDR3 has 15 amino acids. Germline values: CDR1 SGHTA, CDR2 FQGNSA. V shed 5 bases and J 7 bases; nucleotides not matched to a gene: 12.

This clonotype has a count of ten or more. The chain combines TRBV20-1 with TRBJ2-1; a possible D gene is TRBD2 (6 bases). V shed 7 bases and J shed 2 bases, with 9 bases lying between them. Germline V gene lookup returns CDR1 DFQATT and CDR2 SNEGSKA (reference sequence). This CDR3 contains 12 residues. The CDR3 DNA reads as TGCAGTGGTGCGGGACCCTACAATGAGCAGTTCTTC. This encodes CSGAGPYNEQFF.

The CDR3 region has the DNA TGTGCCAGCAGCTTATATTCGGCGGGAGGGCCCTACGAGCAGTACTTC. This gives the protein CASSLYSAGGPYEQYF. This chain joins TRBV11-2 and TRBJ2-7; 9 nucleotides line up with TRBD2. Germline lookup yields CDR1 SGHAT and CDR2 FQNNGV. Losses at the gene ends were 2 bases for V and 2 bases for J; bases not matched to a gene: 7. The CDR3 has 16 residues.

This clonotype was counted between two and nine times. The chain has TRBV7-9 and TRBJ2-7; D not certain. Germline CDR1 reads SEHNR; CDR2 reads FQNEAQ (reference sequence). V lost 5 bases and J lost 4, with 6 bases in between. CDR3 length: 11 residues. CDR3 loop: CASSDRYEQYF. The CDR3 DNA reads TGTGCCAGCAGCGATAGATACGAGCAGTACTTC. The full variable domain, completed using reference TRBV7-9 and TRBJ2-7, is DTGVSQNPRHKITKRGQNVTFRCDPISEHNRLYWYRQTLGQGPEFLTYFQNEAQLEKSRLLSDRFSAERPKGSFSTLEIQRTEQGDSAMYLCASSDRYEQYFGPGTRLTVT.

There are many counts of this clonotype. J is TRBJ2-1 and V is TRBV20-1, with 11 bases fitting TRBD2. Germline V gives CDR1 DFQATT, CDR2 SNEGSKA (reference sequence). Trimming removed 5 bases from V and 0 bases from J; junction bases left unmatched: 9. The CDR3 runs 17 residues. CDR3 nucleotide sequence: TGCAGTGCTTCTTATCCTAGCGGGAGGAGCTCCTACAATGAGCAGTTCTTC. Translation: CSASYPSGRSSYNEQFF.

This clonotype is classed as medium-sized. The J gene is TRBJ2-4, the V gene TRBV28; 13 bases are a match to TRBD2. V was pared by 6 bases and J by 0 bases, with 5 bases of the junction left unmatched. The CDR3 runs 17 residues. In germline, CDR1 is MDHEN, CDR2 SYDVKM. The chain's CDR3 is CASSHGTSGIAKNIQYF. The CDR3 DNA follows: TGTGCCAGCAGCCACGGGACTAGCGGGATAGCCAAAAACATTCAGTACTTC.

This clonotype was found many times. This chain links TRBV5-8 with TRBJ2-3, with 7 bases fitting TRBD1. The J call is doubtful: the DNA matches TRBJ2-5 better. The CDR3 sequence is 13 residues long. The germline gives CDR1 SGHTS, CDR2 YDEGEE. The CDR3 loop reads CASSSTQGVPQYF. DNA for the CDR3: TGTGCCAGCAGCTCAACCCAGGGGGTCCCCCAGTACTTC.

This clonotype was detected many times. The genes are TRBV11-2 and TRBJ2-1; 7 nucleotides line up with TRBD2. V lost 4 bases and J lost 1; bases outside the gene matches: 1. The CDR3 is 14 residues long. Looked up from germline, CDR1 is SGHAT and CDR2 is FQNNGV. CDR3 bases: TGTGCCAGCAGCTACGGGGGGTCCTACAATGAGCAGTTCTTC. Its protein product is CASSYGGSYNEQFF. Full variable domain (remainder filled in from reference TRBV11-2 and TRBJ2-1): EAGVAQSPRYKIIEKRQSVAFWCNPISGHATLYWYQQILGQGPKLLIQFQNNGVVDDSQLPKDRFSAERLKGVDSTLKIQPAKLEDSAVYLCASSYGGSYNEQFFGPGTRLTVL.

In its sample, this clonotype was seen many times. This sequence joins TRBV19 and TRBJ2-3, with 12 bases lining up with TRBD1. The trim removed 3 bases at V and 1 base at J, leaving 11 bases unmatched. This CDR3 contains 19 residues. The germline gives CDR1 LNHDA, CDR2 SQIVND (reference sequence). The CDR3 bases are TGTGCCAGTAGTATCTCAACCGGGACAGGGGGCAGTCGCACAGATACGCAGTATTTT. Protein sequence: CASSISTGTGGSRTDTQYF.

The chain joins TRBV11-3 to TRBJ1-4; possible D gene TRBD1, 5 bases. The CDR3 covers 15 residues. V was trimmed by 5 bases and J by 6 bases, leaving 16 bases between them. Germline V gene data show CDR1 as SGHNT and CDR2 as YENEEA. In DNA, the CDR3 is TGTGCCAGCAGCCGGCAGGGCAGGGAGGATGAAAAACTGTTTTTT. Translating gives CASSRQGREDEKLFF. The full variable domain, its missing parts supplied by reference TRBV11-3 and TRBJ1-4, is EAGVVQSPRYKIIEKKQPVAFWCNPISGHNTLYWYLQNLGQGPELLIRYENEEAVDDSQLPKDRFSAERLKGVDSTLKIQPAELGDSAVYLCASSRQGREDEKLFFGSGTQLSVL.

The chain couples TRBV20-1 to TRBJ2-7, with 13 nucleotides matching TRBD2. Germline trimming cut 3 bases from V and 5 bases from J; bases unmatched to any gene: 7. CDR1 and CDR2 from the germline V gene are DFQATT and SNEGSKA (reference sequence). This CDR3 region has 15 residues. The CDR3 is CSASWAGTSGNEQYF. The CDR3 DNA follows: TGCAGTGCTAGTTGGGCCGGGACTAGCGGGAACGAGCAGTACTTC.

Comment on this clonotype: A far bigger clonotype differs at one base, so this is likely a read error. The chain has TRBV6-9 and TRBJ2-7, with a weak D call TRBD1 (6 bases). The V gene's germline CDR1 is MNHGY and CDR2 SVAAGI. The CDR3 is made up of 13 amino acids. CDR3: CANSSQGSDEQYF. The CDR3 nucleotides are TGTGCCAACAGTTCACAGGGTTCCGACGAGCAGTACTTC.

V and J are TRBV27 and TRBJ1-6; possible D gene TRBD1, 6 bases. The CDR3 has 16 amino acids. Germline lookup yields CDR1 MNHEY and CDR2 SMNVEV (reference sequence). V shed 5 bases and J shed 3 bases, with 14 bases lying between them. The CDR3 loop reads CASSPLGQYYNSPLHF. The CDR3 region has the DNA TGTGCCAGCAGTCCCCTTGGACAGTACTATAATTCACCCCTCCACTTT.

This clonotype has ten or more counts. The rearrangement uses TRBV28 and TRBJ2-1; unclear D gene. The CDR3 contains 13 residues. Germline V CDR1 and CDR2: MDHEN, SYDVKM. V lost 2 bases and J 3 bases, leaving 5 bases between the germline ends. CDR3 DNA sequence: TGTGCCAGCAGTTTACACGGCTACAATGAGCAGTTCTTC. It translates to CASSLHGYNEQFF.

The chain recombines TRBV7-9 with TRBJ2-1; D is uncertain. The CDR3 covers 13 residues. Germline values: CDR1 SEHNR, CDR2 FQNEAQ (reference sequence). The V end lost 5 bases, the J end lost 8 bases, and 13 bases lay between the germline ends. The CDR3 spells CASSPSGADEQFF. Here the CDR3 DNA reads TGTGCCAGCAGCCCCTCAGGAGCTGATGAGCAGTTCTTC.

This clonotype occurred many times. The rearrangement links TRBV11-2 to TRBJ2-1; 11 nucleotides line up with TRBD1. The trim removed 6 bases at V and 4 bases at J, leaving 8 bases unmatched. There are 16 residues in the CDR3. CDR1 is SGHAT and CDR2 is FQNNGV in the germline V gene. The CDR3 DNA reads TGTGCCAGCAGGCCCACCGGGACAGGGGGTTACAATGAGCAGTTCTTC. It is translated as CASRPTGTGGYNEQFF.

CDR3 protein: CASRVRTSGLYNEQFF. The DNA of the CDR3 is TGTGCCAGCAGGGTAAGGACTAGCGGCCTCTACAATGAGCAGTTCTTC. This rearrangement joins TRBV2 to TRBJ2-1, with 10 bases aligning to TRBD2. V gave up 6 bases and J gave up 3 bases; unmatched junction bases: 8. Germline V CDR1 and CDR2: SNHLY, FYNNEI. The CDR3 is 16 residues long.